Listed here are 30 T cell receptor beta chains from one sample, sequenced in a study of T cells in Graves' hyperthyroidism and ophthalmopathy. Amplified regions were TCR beta CDR3 sequences from RNA transcripts. HTBI primers were the set used in a first-round RT-PCR of the TCR CDR3. TCRdb re-derived calls from the multiplex PCR reads in MiXCR, one entry per CDR3 protein. This table holds 250,000 or so distinct CDR3 sequences, approximately 14% found once. Material: blood. These receptors originate from a woman aged 40 to 50 with Graves' hyperthyroidism that later progressed to Graves' ophthalmopathy.

This clonotype was detected ten times or more. The rearrangement links TRBV2 to TRBJ1-5, with 10 positions matching TRBD1. The junction had 6 bases not matched to a gene; V was cut back by 6 bases and J by 4 bases. The CDR3 runs to 15 residues. Germline CDR1 and CDR2: SNHLY and FYNNEI. CDR3 in amino acids: CASRAGQGLNQPQHF. Written as DNA, the CDR3 is TGTGCCAGCAGGGCGGGACAGGGGCTTAATCAGCCCCAGCATTTT.

The rearrangement links TRBV11-2 to TRBJ2-3, with 10 nucleotides matching TRBD1. The J segment lost 2 bases and the V segment lost 8 bases, leaving 16 bases of the junction unmatched. This CDR3 has 18 amino acids. Germline lookup yields CDR1 SGHAT and CDR2 FQNNGV. This CDR3 is CASGSVVGTGDNTDTQYF. The CDR3 DNA sequence: TGTGCCAGCGGGTCCGTTGTGGGGACAGGGGACAACACAGATACGCAGTATTTT. The full variable domain, rest sourced from reference TRBV11-2 and TRBJ2-3, is EAGVAQSPRYKIIEKRQSVAFWCNPISGHATLYWYQQILGQGPKLLIQFQNNGVVDDSQLPKDRFSAERLKGVDSTLKIQPAKLEDSAVYLCASGSVVGTGDNTDTQYFGPGTRLTVL.

V gene TRBV24-1 combines with J gene TRBJ2-5; 8 nucleotides agree with TRBD2. Losses at the gene ends were 5 bases for V and 1 base for J; bases not matched to a gene: 5. Germline CDR1 KGHDR, CDR2 SFDVKD. The CDR3 totals 15 residues. The CDR3 is CATSGGGGIQETQYF. CDR3 coding DNA: TGTGCCACCAGTGGGGGCGGGGGGATCCAAGAGACCCAGTACTTC.

Many counts were recorded for this clonotype. V and J are TRBV28 and TRBJ2-3, with 11 nucleotides matching TRBD2. Germline assignment: CDR1 MDHEN and CDR2 SYDVKM. This CDR3 comprises 16 residues. V trimming: 6 bases; J trimming: 2 bases; junction bases outside the gene matches: 7. CDR3 residues: CASSHRLAGPTDTQYF. CDR3 nucleotides: TGTGCCAGCAGCCACCGACTAGCGGGGCCCACAGATACGCAGTATTTT.

This clonotype was counted at least ten times. The chain has TRBV12-3 or TRBV12-4 and TRBJ1-1; 8 bases are shared with TRBD1. With 7 bases clipped from V and 1 base from J, the junction kept 5 bases outside the gene matches. The CDR3 has 14 residues. The CDR3, as DNA: TGTGCCAGCACTACGACAGGGGCGAACACTGAAGCTTTCTTT. This sequence encodes CASTTTGANTEAFF.

This clonotype was seen more than once but under ten times. This rearrangement joins TRBV27 to TRBJ2-2; D remains unclear. This CDR3 has 13 residues. Per the germline V gene, CDR1 is MNHEY and CDR2 is SMNVEV (reference sequence). The V and J ends lost 6 bases and 7 bases respectively, with 12 bases between them. The CDR3 coding sequence is TGTGCCAGCAGGCGCGACGGTGGCGGGGAGCTGTTTTTT. Translation: CASRRDGGGELFF.

This clonotype was detected many times. The chain combines TRBV19 with TRBJ2-1, with 7 bases identical to TRBD2. Germline CDR1 LNHDA, CDR2 SQIVND (reference sequence). Trimming removed 5 bases from V and 0 bases from J; junction bases left unmatched: 7. This CDR3 is built from 16 residues. The CDR3: CASSRTRPSSYNEQFF. Here the CDR3 DNA reads TGTGCCAGTAGTCGGACTAGGCCTAGCTCCTACAATGAGCAGTTCTTC.

This clonotype came up many times. This sequence joins TRBV7-9 and TRBJ2-7; a possible D gene is TRBD1 (6 bases). CDR1 and CDR2 from the germline V gene are SEHNR and FQNEAQ (reference sequence). Trimming stripped 4 bases from V and 6 bases from J, with 13 bases between. The CDR3 extends over 13 amino acids. CDR3 bases: TGTGCCAGCAGCTCCTTATGGGGGCCCGAGCAGTACTTC. Its translation is CASSSLWGPEQYF.

The chain employs TRBV15 and TRBJ2-5; 7 bases are shared with TRBD1. The V and J ends lost 1 base and 1 base, in that order; junction bases with no gene match: 9. Germline V CDR1 and CDR2: LNHNV, YYDKDF (reference sequence). The CDR3 is 17 amino acids. CDR3 sequence reads: CATSRGLPGQTQETQYF. As DNA, the CDR3 is TGTGCCACCAGCAGAGGCCTTCCGGGACAGACCCAAGAGACCCAGTACTTC. Full variable domain (missing parts from reference TRBV15 and TRBJ2-5): DAMVIQNPRYQVTQFGKPVTLSCSQTLNHNVMYWYQQKSSQAPKLLFHYYDKDFNNEADTPDNFQSRRPNTSFCFLDIRSPGLGDTAMYLCATSRGLPGQTQETQYFGPGTRLLVL.

This clonotype occurred many times. The gene calls are TRBV9 and TRBJ2-7; the match to TRBD2 covers 11 bases. J was trimmed by 6 bases and V by 0 bases; bases with no gene match: 5. CDR1 and CDR2 from the germline V gene are SGDLS and YYNGEE. The CDR3 contains 15 residues. CDR3 residues: CASSVDTSGSFEQYF. DNA for the CDR3: TGTGCCAGCAGCGTAGATACTAGCGGGAGTTTCGAGCAGTACTTC.

This clonotype was seen ten or more times. The rearrangement links TRBV30 to TRBJ1-4; D might be TRBD1 (6 bases). Trimming pared 2 bases from V and 8 bases from J, leaving 21 bases between. CDR1 is GTSNPN, CDR2 SVGIG, per germline (reference sequence). The CDR3 loop spans 16 amino acids. CDR3: CAWSKPSQGLREKLFF. As DNA, the CDR3 is TGTGCCTGGAGTAAACCAAGCCAGGGGTTAAGAGAAAAACTGTTTTTT. The variable domain in full, with the rest retrieved from reference TRBV30 and TRBJ1-4, is SQTIHQWPATLVQPVGSPLSLECTVEGTSNPNLYWYRQAAGRGLQLLFYSVGIGQISSEVPQNLSASRPQDRQFILSSKKLLLSDSGFYLCAWSKPSQGLREKLFFGSGTQLSVL.

V usage is TRBV5-1 and J usage is TRBJ1-4; D is uncertain. Looked up from germline, CDR1 is SGHRS and CDR2 is YFSETQ. The CDR3 has 15 residues. With 4 bases removed from V and 5 bases from J, the gap between germline ends came to 15 bases. The CDR3: CASSAQYSENEKLFF. The CDR3 DNA sequence: TGCGCCAGCAGCGCGCAGTACAGCGAGAATGAAAAACTGTTTTTT.

This clonotype was seen at least ten times. This chain uses TRBV30 with TRBJ2-5; 7 bases fit TRBD1. The CDR3 totals 14 residues. After removal of 1 base from V and 2 bases from J, the junction contained 4 bases not matched to a gene. CDR1 and CDR2 (germline): GTSNPN, SVGIG (reference sequence). The CDR3 nucleotides read TGTGCCTGGAGTGCCAGGACAGGACAAGAGACCCAGTACTTC. The encoded protein is CAWSARTGQETQYF.

This clonotype occurred many times. This rearrangement joins TRBV5-8 to TRBJ2-5; D uncertain. The CDR3 runs to 13 residues. Trimming stripped 0 bases from V and 1 base from J, with 4 bases between. CDR1 is SGHTS, CDR2 YDEGEE, per germline. The chain's CDR3 is CASSLVGQETQYF. The DNA of the CDR3 is TGTGCCAGCAGCTTGGTGGGCCAAGAGACCCAGTACTTC.

This clonotype was observed at least ten times. This chain uses TRBV20-1 with TRBJ2-3; TRBD2 matches at 9 bases. Germline V gene sequence: CDR1 DFQATT, CDR2 SNEGSKA (reference sequence). The CDR3 contains 18 residues. V gave up 0 bases and J gave up 2 bases; unmatched junction bases: 12. The CDR3 DNA follows: TGCAGTGCTAGAGATGAGATAGCGGGAGAGTATATCACAGATACGCAGTATTTT. Amino acid sequence: CSARDEIAGEYITDTQYF.

This clonotype was found many times. The V and J genes are TRBV27 and TRBJ1-6; D not resolved. The CDR3 extends over 14 amino acids. The V and J ends lost 0 bases and 10 bases respectively, with 10 bases between them. Germline V gene sequence: CDR1 MNHEY, CDR2 SMNVEV (reference sequence). CDR3 bases: TGTGCCAGCAGTTTATCCCTGGGAAGCTCACCCCTCCACTTT. Residues: CASSLSLGSSPLHF.

The genes are TRBV7-9 and TRBJ2-6, with D possibly being TRBD2 (6 bases). With 1 base removed from V and 0 bases from J, the gap between germline ends came to 19 bases. CDR1 is SEHNR and CDR2 is FQNEAQ in the germline V gene (reference sequence). The CDR3 has 20 amino acids. CDR3 DNA sequence: TGTGCCAGCAGCTTAGTGATGTTCGGCGGGGAAAGCTCTGGGGCCAACGTCCTGACTTTC. It encodes CASSLVMFGGESSGANVLTF.

This clonotype was observed many times. This chain connects TRBV13 to TRBJ1-1, with D perhaps matching TRBD1 (5 bases). The CDR3 contains 13 residues. The V gene lost 6 bases and the J gene lost 4 bases, with 12 bases spanning the gap. Germline V lookup: CDR1 PRHDT, CDR2 FYEKMQ (reference sequence). CDR3 sequence: CASSYPGGTEAFF. DNA of the CDR3: TGTGCCAGCAGTTACCCGGGGGGCACTGAAGCTTTCTTT.

This clonotype came up a few times. A much more abundant neighbour one base away suggests this may be a read error. The rearrangement joins TRBV19 to TRBJ2-5, with D uncertain. Germline V gene sequence: CDR1 LNHDA, CDR2 SQIVND (reference sequence). This CDR3 is built from 14 residues. In DNA form, the CDR3 reads TGTGCCGGTAGTACCGGACGAGTACAAGAGACCCAGTACTTC. This codes for CAGSTGRVQETQYF.

J is TRBJ2-1 and V is TRBV12-3 or TRBV12-4; possibly TRBD2 for D (5 bases). Deletions cut 5 bases from V and 10 bases from J, with 21 bases between. The CDR3 consists of 15 residues. CDR3 in amino acids: CASSPTSFVTEEQFF. CDR3 coding DNA: TGTGCCAGCAGTCCTACTAGTTTTGTTACCGAAGAGCAGTTCTTC.

This clonotype occurred many times. The genes are TRBV7-8 and TRBJ1-4; D is unclear. CDR1 and CDR2 from the germline V gene are SGHVS and FQNEAQ. The CDR3 spans 14 residues. Trimming left V 6 bases short and J 0 bases short, with 8 bases between. This CDR3 is CASRLGATNEKLFF. For the CDR3, the DNA is TGTGCCAGCAGATTGGGTGCAACTAATGAAAAACTGTTTTTT.

This clonotype was detected ten times or more. Here the CDR3 DNA reads TGTGCCAGCAGCTTCTGGACAGGGGGCACCGGGGAGCTGTTTTTT. This encodes CASSFWTGGTGELFF. The rearrangement joins TRBV11-2 to TRBJ2-2; 10 nucleotides match TRBD1. In germline, CDR1 is SGHAT, CDR2 FQNNGV. V dropped 3 bases and J dropped 4; count of bases not matched to a gene: 2. This CDR3 comprises 15 residues.

This clonotype was seen many times. The rearrangement links TRBV7-3 to TRBJ2-2; TRBD1 matches 12 bases. This CDR3 has 16 residues. Germline CDR1 is SGHTA and CDR2 is FQGTGA. With 10 bases clipped from V and 7 bases from J, the junction kept 13 bases outside the gene matches. CDR3 nucleotides: TGTGCCATCAAGGGGACAGGGGGCCTGCGAGACGGGGAGCTGTTTTTT. Protein sequence: CAIKGTGGLRDGELFF. Full variable domain (missing parts from reference TRBV7-3 and TRBJ2-2): GAGVSQTPSNKVTEKGKYVELRCDPISGHTALYWYRQSLGQGPEFLIYFQGTGAADDSGLPNDRFFAVRPEGSVSTLKIQRTERGDSAVYLCAIKGTGGLRDGELFFGEGSRLTVL.

This clonotype has ten or more counts. The rearrangement joins TRBV11-2 to TRBJ2-7, with 13 bases matching TRBD2. The CDR3 sequence is 14 residues long. V lost 6 bases to trimming and J lost 8 bases; unmatched junction nucleotides: 7. CDR1 is SGHAT and CDR2 is FQNNGV in the germline V gene. As DNA, the CDR3 is TGTGCCAGCAGGCTACTAGCGGGAGGGTTCCAGCAGTACTTC. Translation gives CASRLLAGGFQQYF.

This clonotype has a count of ten or more. The CDR3: CASSLAEGNQPQHF. The DNA for the CDR3 is TGTGCCAGCAGCTTGGCGGAGGGGAATCAGCCCCAGCATTTT. The rearrangement links TRBV5-6 to TRBJ1-5, with D perhaps TRBD1 (5 bases). The length of the CDR3 is 14 residues. Per the germline V gene, CDR1 is SGHDT and CDR2 is YYEEEE. The V and J ends lost 0 bases and 4 bases respectively, with 8 bases between them.

This clonotype has ten or more counts. The rearrangement links TRBV5-5 to TRBJ2-1; 7 bases fit TRBD2. Germline assignment: CDR1 SGHKS and CDR2 YYEKEE (reference sequence). The junction had 13 bases not matched to a gene; V was cut back by 5 bases and J by 8 bases. The CDR3 extends over 15 amino acids. The CDR3 sequence: CASSLPSGPADEQFF. The CDR3 region has the DNA TGTGCCAGCAGTCTTCCTAGCGGACCTGCGGATGAGCAGTTCTTC.

This clonotype was counted only a few times. The V call is TRBV19, the J call TRBJ2-7; 8 bases map to TRBD2. Per germline, CDR1 LNHDA and CDR2 SQIVND (reference sequence). J was trimmed by 7 bases and V by 8 bases; bases with no gene match: 7. The CDR3 loop spans 12 amino acids. The CDR3 reads CASAGGPLEQYF. The CDR3 DNA sequence: TGTGCCAGTGCGGGAGGACCTTTGGAGCAGTACTTC.

Many counts were recorded for this clonotype. The J gene is TRBJ2-5, the V gene TRBV3-1; tentatively, D is TRBD1 (5 bases). V was pared by 0 bases and J by 4 bases, with 12 bases between. CDR3 size: 15 residues. From germline, CDR1 is LGHDT and CDR2 YNNKEL (reference sequence). The CDR3 DNA is TGTGCCAGCAGCCAAGACATGGGTCAGGGAGAGACCCAGTACTTC. It specifies CASSQDMGQGETQYF.

This clonotype was seen repeatedly, ten times or more. The chain employs TRBV11-2 and TRBJ1-3, with D perhaps TRBD1 (5 bases). Germline assignment: CDR1 SGHAT and CDR2 FQNNGV. The CDR3 covers 14 residues. Trimming took 7 bases from V and 8 from J, leaving 18 bases between them. CDR3: CASTPGWTFHTIYF. The DNA of the CDR3 is TGTGCCAGCACCCCTGGGTGGACATTCCACACCATATATTTT.

There are many counts of this clonotype. J is TRBJ1-4 and V is TRBV27; tentative D call: TRBD1 (5 bases). This CDR3 region has 14 residues. Trimming cost V 5 bases and J 3 bases, with 10 bases left between them. Per germline, CDR1 MNHEY and CDR2 SMNVEV (reference sequence). The DNA of the CDR3 is TGTGCCAGCAGTCGACAGTCAGCTAATGAAAAACTGTTTTTT. Translated: CASSRQSANEKLFF.